This entry describes one TCR beta chain. Its antigen is still unknown. The data are from a study of CD8 T cells in Susac syndrome. The sequenced target, TCR beta, came from blood CD8+ and CD4+ T cells. Broader study findings: As the study acknowledged, the number of individuals in its TCR sequencing and HLA analysis was relatively small.

Germline CDR1 reads GTSNPN; CDR2 reads SVGIG (reference sequence). This CDR3 is 13 amino acids long. V lost 2 bases to trimming and J lost 1 base, with 8 bases between them. The authors reverse transcribed roughly 0.5 to 1 ug RNA with random hexamers. By means of immunoSEQ multiplex PCR, TCR beta CDR3 spanning 54 Vbeta and 13 Jbeta underwent amplification. TCRdb reprocessed the immunoSEQ multiplex PCR reads with MiXCR, giving one entry per CDR3 protein. There are about 200,000 distinct CDR3 sequences in the sample; about 96% occur only once, and roughly 0.088% lies in the top ten. The chain joins TRBV30 to TRBJ1-1; tentatively, D is TRBD1 (6 bases). The TCR was taken from a human donor with multiple sclerosis. Sequenced input: CD4+ T cells from PBMCs. CDR3 residues: CAWSLDRNTEAFF. For the CDR3, the DNA is TGTGCCTGGAGTTTGGACAGGAACACTGAAGCTTTCTTT. Full variable domain (remainder filled in from reference TRBV30 and TRBJ1-1): SQTIHQWPATLVQPVGSPLSLECTVEGTSNPNLYWYRQAAGRGLQLLFYSVGIGQISSEVPQNLSASRPQDRQFILSSKKLLLSDSGFYLCAWSLDRNTEAFFGQGTRLTVV.